The present T cell receptor (beta chain) was sequenced within a study of blood T cell repertoires in COVID-19. Authors' methods: Quantification of nucleated cells was approximated via reference gene primer amplification. Produced via immunoSEQ multiplex PCR; TCRdb's table is partial and in-frame only. V and J calls and clone size come straight from that table; D and trimming were deduced from the DNA. The sample holds 200,000 to 250,000 clones, around 84% seen once. Germline-derived CDR1 and CDR2 are LGHDT and YNNKEL (reference sequence). V gave up 4 bases and J gave up 4 bases, with 11 bases separating them. The CDR3 extends over 14 amino acids.

The V and J genes are TRBV3-1 (or the pseudogene TRBV3-2) and TRBJ2-1; a weak D match, TRBD2 (6 bases). The TCR originated in a man aged 80 or over with acute or convalescent COVID-19. Sequences were obtained from peripheral blood. The CDR3 bases are TGTGCCAGCAGCCGAGGAGGGCGATACAATGAGCAGTTCTTC. Its translation: CASSRGGRYNEQFF.